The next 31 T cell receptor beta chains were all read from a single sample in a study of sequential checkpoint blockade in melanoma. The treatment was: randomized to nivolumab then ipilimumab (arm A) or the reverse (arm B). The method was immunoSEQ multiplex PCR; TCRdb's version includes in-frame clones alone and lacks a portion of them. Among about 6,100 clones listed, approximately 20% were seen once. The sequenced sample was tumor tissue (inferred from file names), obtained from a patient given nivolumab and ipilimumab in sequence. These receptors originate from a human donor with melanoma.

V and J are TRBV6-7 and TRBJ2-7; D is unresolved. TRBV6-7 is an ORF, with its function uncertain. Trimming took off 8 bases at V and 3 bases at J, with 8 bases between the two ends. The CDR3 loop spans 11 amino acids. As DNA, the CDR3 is TGTGCCAGCTCCACTTTCTACGAGCAGTACTTC. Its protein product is CASSTFYEQYF.

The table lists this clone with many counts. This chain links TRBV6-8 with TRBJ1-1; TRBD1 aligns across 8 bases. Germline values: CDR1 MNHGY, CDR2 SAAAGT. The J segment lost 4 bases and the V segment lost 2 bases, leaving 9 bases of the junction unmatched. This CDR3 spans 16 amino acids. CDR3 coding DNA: TGTGCCAGCAGTTACGGATGGACAGGGTTCTTCACTGAAGCTTTCTTT. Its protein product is CASSYGWTGFFTEAFF.

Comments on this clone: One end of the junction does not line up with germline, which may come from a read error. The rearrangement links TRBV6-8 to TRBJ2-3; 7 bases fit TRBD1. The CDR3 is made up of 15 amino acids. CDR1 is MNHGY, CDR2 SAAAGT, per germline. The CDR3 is CAISRQGPPTDTQYF. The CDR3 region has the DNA TGTGCCATCAGTAGACAGGGTCCCCCCACAGATACGCAGTATTTT.

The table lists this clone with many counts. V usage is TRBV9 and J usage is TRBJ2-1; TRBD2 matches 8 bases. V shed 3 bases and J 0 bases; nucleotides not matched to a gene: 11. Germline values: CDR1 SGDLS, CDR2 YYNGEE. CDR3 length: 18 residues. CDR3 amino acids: CASSGTTHGGASYNEQFF. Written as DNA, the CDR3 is TGTGCCAGCAGCGGCACGACCCACGGGGGGGCCTCCTACAATGAGCAGTTCTTC.

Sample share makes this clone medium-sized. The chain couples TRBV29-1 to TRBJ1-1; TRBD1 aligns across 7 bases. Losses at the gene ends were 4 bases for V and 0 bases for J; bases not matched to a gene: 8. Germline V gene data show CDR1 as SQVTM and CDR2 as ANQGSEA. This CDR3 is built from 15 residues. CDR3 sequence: CSVAHSGTVNTEAFF. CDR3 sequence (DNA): TGCAGCGTTGCCCACTCCGGGACAGTGAACACTGAAGCTTTCTTT.

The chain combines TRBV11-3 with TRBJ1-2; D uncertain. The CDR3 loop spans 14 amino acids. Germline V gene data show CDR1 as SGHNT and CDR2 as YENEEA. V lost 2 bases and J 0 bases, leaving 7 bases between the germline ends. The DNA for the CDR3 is TGTGCCAGCAGCTTAAGTGGTGCTAACTATGGCTACACCTTC. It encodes CASSLSGANYGYTF. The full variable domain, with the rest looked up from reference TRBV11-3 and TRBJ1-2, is EAGVVQSPRYKIIEKKQPVAFWCNPISGHNTLYWYLQNLGQGPELLIRYENEEAVDDSQLPKDRFSAERLKGVDSTLKIQPAELGDSAVYLCASSLSGANYGYTFGSGTRLTVV.

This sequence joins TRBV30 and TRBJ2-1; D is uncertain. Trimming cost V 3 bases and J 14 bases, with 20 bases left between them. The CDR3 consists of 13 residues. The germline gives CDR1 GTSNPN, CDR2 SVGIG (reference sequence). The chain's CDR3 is CAWSPRTTSWEFF. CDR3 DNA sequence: TGTGCCTGGAGCCCCCGGACCACCTCGTGGGAGTTCTTC.

The CDR3 loop reads CASSQSQATGRVGDSPLHF. The DNA for the CDR3 is TGCGCCAGCAGTCAATCTCAAGCGACAGGTCGCGTAGGCGATTCACCCCTCCACTTT. The chain joins TRBV23-1 to TRBJ1-6; D is possibly TRBD1 (6 bases). TRBV23-1 has ORF status, its function being uncertain. The CDR3 is 19 residues long. Trimming removed 0 bases at V and 8 bases at J, with 23 bases between.

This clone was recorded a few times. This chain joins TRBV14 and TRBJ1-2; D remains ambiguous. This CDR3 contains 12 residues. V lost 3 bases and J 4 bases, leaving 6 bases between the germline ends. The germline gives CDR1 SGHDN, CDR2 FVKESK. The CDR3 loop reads CASSQGFYGYTF. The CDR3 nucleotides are TGTGCCAGCAGCCAGGGTTTCTATGGCTACACCTTC.

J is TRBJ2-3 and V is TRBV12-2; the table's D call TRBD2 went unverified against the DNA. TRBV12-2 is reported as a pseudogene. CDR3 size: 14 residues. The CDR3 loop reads CATPGTSGADTQYF. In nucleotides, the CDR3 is TGTGCCACCCCCGGGACTAGCGGCGCAGATACGCAGTATTTT.

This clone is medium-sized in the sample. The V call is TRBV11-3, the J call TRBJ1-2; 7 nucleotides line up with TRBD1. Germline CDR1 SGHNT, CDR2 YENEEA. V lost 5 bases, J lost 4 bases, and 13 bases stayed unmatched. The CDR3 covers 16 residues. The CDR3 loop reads CASSAVTGQSGYGYTF. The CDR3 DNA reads TGTGCCAGCAGCGCGGTGACAGGGCAGTCTGGCTATGGCTACACCTTC.

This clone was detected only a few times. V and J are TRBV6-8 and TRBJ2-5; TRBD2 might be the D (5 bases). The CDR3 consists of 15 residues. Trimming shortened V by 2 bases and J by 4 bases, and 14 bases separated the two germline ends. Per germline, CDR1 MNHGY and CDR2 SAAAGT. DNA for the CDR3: TGTGCCAGCAGTTACACCGGACTTGATACAGAGACCCAGTACTTC. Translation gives CASSYTGLDTETQYF.

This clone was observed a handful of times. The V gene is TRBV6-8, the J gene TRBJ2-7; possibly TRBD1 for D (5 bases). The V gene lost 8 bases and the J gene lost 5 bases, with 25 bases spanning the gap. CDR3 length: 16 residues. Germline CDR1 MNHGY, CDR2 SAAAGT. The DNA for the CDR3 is TGTGCCAGCGGGAAGGGTGGGGCGAACTCTCGGAACGAGCAGTACTTC. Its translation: CASGKGGANSRNEQYF.

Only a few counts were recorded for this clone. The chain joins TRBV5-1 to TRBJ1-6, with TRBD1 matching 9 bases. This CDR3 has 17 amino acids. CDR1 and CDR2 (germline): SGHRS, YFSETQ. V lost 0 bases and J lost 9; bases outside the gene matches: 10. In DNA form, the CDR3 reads TGCGCCAGCAGCTTGGCCTCCGGGACAGGGATTACTTCACCCCTCCACTTT. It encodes CASSLASGTGITSPLHF.

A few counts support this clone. CDR3 coding DNA: TGTGCCAGCAGCTCCCTAGCGGGCCGCACCTACGAGCAGTACTTC. It is translated as CASSSLAGRTYEQYF. The genes are TRBV11-3 and TRBJ2-7; 8 bases match TRBD2. Germline-derived CDR1 and CDR2 are SGHNT and YENEEA. V dropped 4 bases and J dropped 2; count of bases not matched to a gene: 7. This CDR3 contains 15 residues.

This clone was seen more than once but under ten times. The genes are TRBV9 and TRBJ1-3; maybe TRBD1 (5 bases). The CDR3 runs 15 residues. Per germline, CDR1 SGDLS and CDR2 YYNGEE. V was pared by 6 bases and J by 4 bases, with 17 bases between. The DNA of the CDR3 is TGTGCCAGCACCAGAACCGGGGGGGTGGGAAACACCATATATTTT. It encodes CASTRTGGVGNTIYF.

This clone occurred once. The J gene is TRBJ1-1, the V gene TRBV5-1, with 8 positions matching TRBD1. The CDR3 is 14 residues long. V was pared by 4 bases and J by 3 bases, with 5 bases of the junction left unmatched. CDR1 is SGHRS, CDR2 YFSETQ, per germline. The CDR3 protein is CASSAGGGYTEAFF. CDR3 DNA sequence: TGCGCCAGCAGCGCAGGGGGCGGGTACACTGAAGCTTTCTTT.

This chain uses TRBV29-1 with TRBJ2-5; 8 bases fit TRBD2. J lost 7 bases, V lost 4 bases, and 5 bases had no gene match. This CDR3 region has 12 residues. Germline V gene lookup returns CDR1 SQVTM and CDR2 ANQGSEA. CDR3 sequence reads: CSVGTSRGTQYF. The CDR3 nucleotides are TGCAGCGTTGGGACTAGCAGAGGGACCCAGTACTTC.

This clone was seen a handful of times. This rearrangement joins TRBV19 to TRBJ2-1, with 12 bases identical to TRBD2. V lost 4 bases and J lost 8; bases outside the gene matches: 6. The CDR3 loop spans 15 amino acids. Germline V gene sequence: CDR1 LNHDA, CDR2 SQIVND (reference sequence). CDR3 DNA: TGTGCCAGTAGTAGGACTAGCGGGGAATTCGATGAGCAGTTCTTC. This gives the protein CASSRTSGEFDEQFF. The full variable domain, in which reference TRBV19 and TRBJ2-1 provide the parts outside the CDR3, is DGGITQSPKYLFRKEGQNVTLSCEQNLNHDAMYWYRQDPGQGLRLIYYSQIVNDFQKGDIAEGYSVSREKKESFPLTVTSAQKNPTAFYLCASSRTSGEFDEQFFGPGTRLTVL.

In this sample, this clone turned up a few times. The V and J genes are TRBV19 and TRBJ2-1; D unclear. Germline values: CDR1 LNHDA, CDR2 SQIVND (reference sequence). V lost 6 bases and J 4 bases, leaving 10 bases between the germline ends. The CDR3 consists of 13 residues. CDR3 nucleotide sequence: TGTGCCAGTAGCGCGGCTTATTACAATGAGCAGTTCTTC. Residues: CASSAAYYNEQFF.

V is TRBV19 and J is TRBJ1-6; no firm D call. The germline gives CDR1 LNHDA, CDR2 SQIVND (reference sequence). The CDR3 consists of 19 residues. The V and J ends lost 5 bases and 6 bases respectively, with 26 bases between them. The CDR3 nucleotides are TGTGCCAGTAGTCTCAACGGCCTAGGGTCACGGAGATTTAATTCACCCCTCCACTTT. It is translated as CASSLNGLGSRRFNSPLHF.

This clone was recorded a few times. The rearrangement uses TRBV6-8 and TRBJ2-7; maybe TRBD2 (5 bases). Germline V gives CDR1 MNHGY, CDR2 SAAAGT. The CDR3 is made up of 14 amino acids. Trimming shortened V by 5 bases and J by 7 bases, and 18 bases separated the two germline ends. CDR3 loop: CASSGWTGLGEQYF. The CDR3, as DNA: TGTGCCAGCAGTGGATGGACGGGATTGGGGGAGCAGTACTTC.

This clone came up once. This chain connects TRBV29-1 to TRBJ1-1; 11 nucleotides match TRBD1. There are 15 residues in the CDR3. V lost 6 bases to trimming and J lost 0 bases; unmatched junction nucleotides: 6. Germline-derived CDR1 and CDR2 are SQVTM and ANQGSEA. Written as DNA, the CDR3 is TGCAGCGTGGATGGGACAGGGGGAGTGAACACTGAAGCTTTCTTT. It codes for CSVDGTGGVNTEAFF.

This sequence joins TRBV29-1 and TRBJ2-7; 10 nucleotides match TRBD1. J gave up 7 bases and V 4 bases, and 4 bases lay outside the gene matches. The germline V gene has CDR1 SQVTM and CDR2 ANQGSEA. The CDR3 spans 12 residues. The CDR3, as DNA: TGCAGCGTTGGGACAGGGGGGTTAGAGCAGTACTTC. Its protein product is CSVGTGGLEQYF.

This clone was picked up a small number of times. CDR3 sequence reads: CAISFSYQDTIYF. DNA for the CDR3: TGTGCCATCTCGTTTTCATATCAGGACACCATATATTTT. The rearrangement links TRBV6-8 to TRBJ1-3; D is undetermined. Looked up from germline, CDR1 is MNHGY and CDR2 is SAAAGT. V was cut by 10 bases and J by 8 bases, with 18 bases left in between. This CDR3 comprises 13 residues.

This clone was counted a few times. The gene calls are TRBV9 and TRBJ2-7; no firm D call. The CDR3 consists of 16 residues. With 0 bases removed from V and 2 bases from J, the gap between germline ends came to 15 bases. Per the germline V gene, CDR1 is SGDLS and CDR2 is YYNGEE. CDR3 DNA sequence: TGTGCCAGCAGCGTAGGAGGCCTAACCCCAACCTACGAGCAGTACTTC. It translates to CASSVGGLTPTYEQYF. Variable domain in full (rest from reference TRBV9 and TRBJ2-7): DSGVTQTPKHLITATGQRVTLRCSPRSGDLSVYWYQQSLDQGLQFLIQYYNGEERAKGNILERFSAQQFPDLHSELNLSSLELGDSALYFCASSVGGLTPTYEQYFGPGTRLTVT.

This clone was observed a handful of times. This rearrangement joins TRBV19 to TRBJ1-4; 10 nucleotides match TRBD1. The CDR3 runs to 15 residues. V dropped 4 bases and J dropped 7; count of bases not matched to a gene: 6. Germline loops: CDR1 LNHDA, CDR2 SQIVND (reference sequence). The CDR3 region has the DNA TGTGCCAGTAGTACACGACAGGGGGCCTCTGAAAAACTGTTTTTT. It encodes CASSTRQGASEKLFF.

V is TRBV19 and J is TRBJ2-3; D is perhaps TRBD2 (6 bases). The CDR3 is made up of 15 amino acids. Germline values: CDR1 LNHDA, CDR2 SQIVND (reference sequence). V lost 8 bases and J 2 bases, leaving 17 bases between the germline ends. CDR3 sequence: CASRQGLGLTDTQYF. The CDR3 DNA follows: TGTGCCAGTCGCCAGGGACTGGGTCTCACAGATACGCAGTATTTT.

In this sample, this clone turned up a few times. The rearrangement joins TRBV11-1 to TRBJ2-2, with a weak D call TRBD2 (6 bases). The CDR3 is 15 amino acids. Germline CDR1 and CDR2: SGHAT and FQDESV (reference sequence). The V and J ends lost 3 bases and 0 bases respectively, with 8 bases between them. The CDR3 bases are TGTGCCAGCAGCTTCTTAGCGGCGAACACCGGGGAGCTGTTTTTT. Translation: CASSFLAANTGELFF.

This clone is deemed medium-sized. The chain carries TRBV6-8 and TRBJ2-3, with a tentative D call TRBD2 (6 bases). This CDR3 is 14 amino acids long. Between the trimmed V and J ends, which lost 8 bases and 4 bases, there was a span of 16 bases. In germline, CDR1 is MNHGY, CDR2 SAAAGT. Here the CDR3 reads CASGWTTPADTQYF. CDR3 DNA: TGTGCCAGCGGCTGGACTACCCCCGCAGATACGCAGTATTTT.

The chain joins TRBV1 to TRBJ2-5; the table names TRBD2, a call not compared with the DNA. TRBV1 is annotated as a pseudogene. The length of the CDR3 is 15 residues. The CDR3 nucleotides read TGCGCCAGCAGCCAAGACCCAGCGGTCGGAGAGACCCAGTACTTC. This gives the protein CASSQDPAVGETQYF.